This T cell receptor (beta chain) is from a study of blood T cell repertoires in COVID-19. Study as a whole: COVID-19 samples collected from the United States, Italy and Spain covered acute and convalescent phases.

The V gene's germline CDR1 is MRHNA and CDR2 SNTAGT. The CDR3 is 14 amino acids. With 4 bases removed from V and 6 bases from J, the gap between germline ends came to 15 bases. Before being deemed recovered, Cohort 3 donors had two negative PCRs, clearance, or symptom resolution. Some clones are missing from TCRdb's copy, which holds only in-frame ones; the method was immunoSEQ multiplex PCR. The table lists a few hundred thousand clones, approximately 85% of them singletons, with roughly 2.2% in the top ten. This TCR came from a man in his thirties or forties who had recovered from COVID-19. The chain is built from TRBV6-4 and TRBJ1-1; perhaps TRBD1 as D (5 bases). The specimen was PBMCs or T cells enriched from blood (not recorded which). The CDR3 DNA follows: TGTGCCAGCAGTGTCGATCACAGGTCTTCTGAAGCTTTCTTT. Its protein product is CASSVDHRSSEAFF.